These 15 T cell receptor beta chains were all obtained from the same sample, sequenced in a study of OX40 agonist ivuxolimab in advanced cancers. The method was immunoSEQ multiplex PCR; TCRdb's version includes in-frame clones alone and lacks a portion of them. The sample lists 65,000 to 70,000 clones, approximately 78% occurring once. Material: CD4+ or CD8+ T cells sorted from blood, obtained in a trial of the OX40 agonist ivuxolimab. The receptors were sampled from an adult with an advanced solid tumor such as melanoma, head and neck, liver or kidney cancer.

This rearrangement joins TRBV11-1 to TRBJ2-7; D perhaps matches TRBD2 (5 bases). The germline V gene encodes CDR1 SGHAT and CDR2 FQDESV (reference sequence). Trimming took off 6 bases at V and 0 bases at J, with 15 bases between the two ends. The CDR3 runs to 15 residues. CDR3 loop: CASRIRLGSSYEQYF. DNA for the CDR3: TGTGCCAGCAGGATTAGGCTGGGGAGCTCCTACGAGCAGTACTTC.

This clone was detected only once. CDR3 nucleotide sequence: TGCGCCAGCAGCCGGGCGGGAGGAACAGATACGCAGTATTTT. Translating it yields CASSRAGGTDTQYF. J is TRBJ2-3 and V is TRBV4-3; TRBD2 aligns across 8 bases. Germline values: CDR1 LGHNA, CDR2 YSLEER. V shed 4 bases, J shed 3 bases, and the junction held 3 bases outside the gene matches. The CDR3 is 14 amino acids.

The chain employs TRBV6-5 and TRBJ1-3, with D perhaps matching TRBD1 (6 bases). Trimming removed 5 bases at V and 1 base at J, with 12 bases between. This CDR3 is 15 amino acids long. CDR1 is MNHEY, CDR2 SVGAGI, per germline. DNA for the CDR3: TGTGCCAGCAGTCTTACAGGGCTTTCTGGAAACACCATATATTTT. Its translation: CASSLTGLSGNTIYF.

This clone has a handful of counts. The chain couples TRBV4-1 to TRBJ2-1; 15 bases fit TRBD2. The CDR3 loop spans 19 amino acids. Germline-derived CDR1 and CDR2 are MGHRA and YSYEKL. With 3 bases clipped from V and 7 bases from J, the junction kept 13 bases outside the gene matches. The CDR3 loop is CASSHLGLAGGPILNEQFF. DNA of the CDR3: TGCGCCAGCAGCCATCTCGGACTAGCGGGAGGGCCAATTTTAAATGAGCAGTTCTTC.

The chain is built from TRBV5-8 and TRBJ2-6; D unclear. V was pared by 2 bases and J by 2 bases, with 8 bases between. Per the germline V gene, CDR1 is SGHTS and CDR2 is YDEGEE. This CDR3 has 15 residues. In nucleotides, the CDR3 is TGTGCCAGCAGCTTAAGGTCAACTGGGGCCAACGTCCTGACTTTC. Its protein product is CASSLRSTGANVLTF.

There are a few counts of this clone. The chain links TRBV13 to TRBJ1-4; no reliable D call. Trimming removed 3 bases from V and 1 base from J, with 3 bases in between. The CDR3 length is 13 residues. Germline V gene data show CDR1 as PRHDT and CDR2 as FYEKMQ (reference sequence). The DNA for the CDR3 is TGTGCCAGCAGCTTCGGAACTAATGAAAAACTGTTTTTT. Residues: CASSFGTNEKLFF.

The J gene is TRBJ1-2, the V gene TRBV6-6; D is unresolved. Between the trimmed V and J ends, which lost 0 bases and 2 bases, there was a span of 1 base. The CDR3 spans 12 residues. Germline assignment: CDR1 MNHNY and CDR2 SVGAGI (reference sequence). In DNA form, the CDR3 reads TGTGCCAGCAGTTACTCGAACTATGGCTACACCTTC. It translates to CASSYSNYGYTF.

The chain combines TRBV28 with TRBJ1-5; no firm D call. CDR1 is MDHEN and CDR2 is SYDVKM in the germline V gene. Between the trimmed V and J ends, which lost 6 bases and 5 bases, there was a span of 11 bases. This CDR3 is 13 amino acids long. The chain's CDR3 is CASRTTSHQPQHF. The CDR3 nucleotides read TGTGCCAGCAGGACCACCTCCCATCAGCCCCAGCATTTT.

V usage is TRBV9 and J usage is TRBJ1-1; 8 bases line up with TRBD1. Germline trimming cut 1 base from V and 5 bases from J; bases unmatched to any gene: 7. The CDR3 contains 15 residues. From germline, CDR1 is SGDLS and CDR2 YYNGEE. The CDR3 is CASSVIGQGVTEAFF. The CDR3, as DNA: TGTGCCAGCAGCGTAATAGGACAGGGTGTAACTGAAGCTTTCTTT. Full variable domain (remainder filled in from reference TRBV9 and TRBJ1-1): DSGVTQTPKHLITATGQRVTLRCSPRSGDLSVYWYQQSLDQGLQFLIQYYNGEERAKGNILERFSAQQFPDLHSELNLSSLELGDSALYFCASSVIGQGVTEAFFGQGTRLTVV.

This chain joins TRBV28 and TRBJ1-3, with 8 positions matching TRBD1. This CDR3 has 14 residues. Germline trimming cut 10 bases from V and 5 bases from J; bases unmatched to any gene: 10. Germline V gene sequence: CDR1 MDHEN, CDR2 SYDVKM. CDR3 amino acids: CATCGQGLRNTIYF. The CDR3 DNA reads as TGTGCCACGTGCGGACAGGGACTAAGAAACACCATATATTTT.

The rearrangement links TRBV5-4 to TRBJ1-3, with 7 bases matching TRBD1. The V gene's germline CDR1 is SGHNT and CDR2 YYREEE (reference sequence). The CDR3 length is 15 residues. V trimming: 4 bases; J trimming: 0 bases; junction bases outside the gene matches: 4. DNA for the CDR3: TGTGCCAGCAGCCGGGACAGCCGCTCTGGAAACACCATATATTTT. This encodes CASSRDSRSGNTIYF.

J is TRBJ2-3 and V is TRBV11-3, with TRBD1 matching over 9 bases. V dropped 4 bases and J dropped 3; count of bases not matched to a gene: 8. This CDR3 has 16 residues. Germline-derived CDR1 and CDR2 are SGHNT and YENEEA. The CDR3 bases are TGTGCCAGCAGCTCCGGGGACAGGGCCTTGACAGATACGCAGTATTTT. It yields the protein CASSSGDRALTDTQYF.

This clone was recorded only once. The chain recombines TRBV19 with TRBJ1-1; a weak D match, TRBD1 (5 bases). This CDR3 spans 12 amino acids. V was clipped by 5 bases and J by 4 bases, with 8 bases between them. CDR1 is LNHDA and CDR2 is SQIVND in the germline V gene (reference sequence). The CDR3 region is CASSYRGTEAFF. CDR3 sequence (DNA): TGTGCCAGTAGTTATAGGGGCACTGAAGCTTTCTTT.

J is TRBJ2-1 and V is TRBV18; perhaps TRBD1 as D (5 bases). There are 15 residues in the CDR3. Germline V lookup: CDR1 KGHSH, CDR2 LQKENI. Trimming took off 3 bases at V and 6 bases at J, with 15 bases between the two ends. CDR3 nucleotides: TGTGCCAGCTCACCGGACATGTTTGGAAGCAATGAGCAGTTCTTC. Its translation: CASSPDMFGSNEQFF.

CDR3 residues: CASSFGETQYF. Here the CDR3 DNA reads TGTGCCAGCAGCTTCGGAGAGACCCAGTACTTC. The V gene is TRBV5-4, the J gene TRBJ2-5; no clear D gene. Trimming took off 2 bases at V and 4 bases at J, with 3 bases between the two ends. The V gene's germline CDR1 is SGHNT and CDR2 YYREEE (reference sequence). The CDR3 consists of 11 residues.